This TCR beta chain was captured by sequencing in a study of response to subunit inactivated influenza vaccine. Study-level findings and limits: The study's authors posited that every seasonal influenza vaccination enlists few new T cells.

TCRdb reprocessed the RT-PCR reads with MiXCR, giving one entry per CDR3 protein. The table shows approximately 680,000 distinct CDR3 sequences, with 15% to 19% occurring only once. Looked up from germline, CDR1 is SGHRS and CDR2 is YFSETQ. The CDR3 contains 12 residues. With regard to this clonotype: The antigen remains unidentified. Mismatch with germline at one junction end may stem from a read error.

This receptor was obtained from a man in his fifties who received an inactivated influenza vaccine. The material was PBMCs from blood, obtained approximately 13 days after vaccination. The V gene is TRBV5-1, the J gene TRBJ2-5, with TRBD2 matching 7 bases. The CDR3 spells CASNLGGETQYF. DNA of the CDR3: TGCGCCAGCAACTTGGGGGGGGAGACCCAGTACTTC. The entire variable domain, with the rest obtained from reference TRBV5-1 and TRBJ2-5, is as follows: KAGVTQTPRYLIKTRGQQVTLSCSPISGHRSVSWYQQTPGQGLQFLFEYFSETQRNKGNFPGRFSGRQFSNSRSEMNVSTLELGDSALYLCASNLGGETQYFGPGTRLLVL.